What follows are 26 T cell receptor beta chains derived from one specimen sequenced in a study of T cell responses to AZD1222 COVID-19 vaccine. Method: immunoSEQ multiplex PCR; TCRdb's copy keeps in-frame clones and lacks some. This table has approximately 120,000 clones, approximately 93% appearing once. This specimen was peripheral blood, taken on day 0 of AZD1222 vaccination. The receptors come from an adult in good health.

The rearrangement uses TRBV15 and TRBJ1-3; maybe TRBD1 (5 bases). From germline, CDR1 is LNHNV and CDR2 YYDKDF (reference sequence). The CDR3 is made up of 15 amino acids. Trimming cost V 5 bases and J 1 base, with 12 bases left between them. CDR3 residues: CATSPQVRSGNTIYF. The DNA of the CDR3 is TGTGCCACCAGCCCACAGGTCCGGTCTGGAAACACCATATATTTT.

The genes are TRBV27 and TRBJ2-5; 7 bases agree with TRBD2. V lost 7 bases, J lost 0 bases, and 8 bases stayed unmatched. This CDR3 is 15 amino acids long. Germline loops: CDR1 MNHEY, CDR2 SMNVEV (reference sequence). The CDR3 protein is CASILSGANQETQYF. CDR3 nucleotide sequence: TGTGCCAGCATCCTAAGCGGGGCCAACCAAGAGACCCAGTACTTC.

The chain links TRBV19 to TRBJ2-3; D possibly corresponds to TRBD2 (5 bases). V lost 4 bases, J lost 5 bases, and 19 bases lay in between. CDR1 LNHDA and CDR2 SQIVND come from the germline V gene (reference sequence). CDR3 length: 16 amino acids. The CDR3 sequence is CASSRWSSGIIDTQYF. In DNA form, the CDR3 reads TGTGCCAGTAGTAGATGGAGCAGCGGCATTATAGATACGCAGTATTTT.

This rearrangement joins TRBV28 to TRBJ1-6; 9 bases line up with TRBD1. This CDR3 region has 15 residues. V gave up 6 bases and J gave up 7 bases; unmatched junction bases: 7. Germline lookup yields CDR1 MDHEN and CDR2 SYDVKM. CDR3 in DNA: TGTGCCAGCAGGCCCGGCGGGACAGGGAATTCACCCCTCCACTTT. This sequence encodes CASRPGGTGNSPLHF.

The V call is TRBV28, the J call TRBJ2-2, with D possibly being TRBD2 (6 bases). Trimming removed 6 bases from V and 5 bases from J, with 13 bases in between. The germline gives CDR1 MDHEN, CDR2 SYDVKM. CDR3 length: 14 amino acids. The CDR3 is CASRPPGGTGELFF. DNA of the CDR3: TGTGCCAGCAGGCCTCCCGGAGGGACCGGGGAGCTGTTTTTT.

This clone has just a few counts. This chain uses TRBV2 with TRBJ1-1; no firm D call. Trimming took off 6 bases at V and 1 base at J, with 15 bases between the two ends. CDR1 and CDR2 (germline): SNHLY, FYNNEI. CDR3 length equals 15 residues. CDR3 region: CASSPFGHPNTEAFF. The DNA for the CDR3 is TGTGCCAGCAGCCCTTTTGGGCACCCGAACACTGAAGCTTTCTTT.

The chain uses TRBV7-3 and TRBJ2-3; TRBD2 agrees at 7 bases. CDR3 size: 14 residues. Germline CDR1 is SGHTA and CDR2 is FQGTGA. With 5 bases clipped from V and 6 bases from J, the junction kept 8 bases outside the gene matches. CDR3 sequence (DNA): TGTGCCAGCAGCAAAGAGGGAGGGTTTGATACGCAGTATTTT. Its protein product is CASSKEGGFDTQYF.

The rearrangement joins TRBV24-1 to TRBJ2-3, with D possibly matching TRBD1 (5 bases). V lost 9 bases to trimming and J lost 0 bases, with 9 bases between them. The CDR3 runs 13 residues. Per the germline V gene, CDR1 is KGHDR and CDR2 is SFDVKD. In DNA form, the CDR3 reads TGTGCCACCGGACATTTAAGCACAGATACGCAGTATTTT. This encodes CATGHLSTDTQYF.

The rearrangement joins TRBV27 to TRBJ1-1, with 8 bases identical to TRBD1. Germline lookup yields CDR1 MNHEY and CDR2 SMNVEV (reference sequence). The CDR3 loop spans 14 amino acids. With 6 bases clipped from V and 1 base from J, the junction kept 4 bases outside the gene matches. The CDR3 loop reads CASRTGASNTEAFF. CDR3 sequence (DNA): TGTGCCAGCAGGACAGGGGCCTCGAACACTGAAGCTTTCTTT.

V is TRBV28 and J is TRBJ1-2; 9 nucleotides align to TRBD1. V shed 7 bases and J 2 bases; nucleotides not matched to a gene: 2. Germline CDR1 MDHEN, CDR2 SYDVKM. This CDR3 spans 13 amino acids. The CDR3 loop reads CASTDRGNYGYTF. CDR3 DNA sequence: TGTGCCAGCACTGACAGGGGGAACTATGGCTACACCTTC.

The rearrangement uses TRBV15 and TRBJ1-2; 7 bases are shared with TRBD1. Trimming cost V 0 bases and J 4 bases; bases outside gene matches: 5. The germline gives CDR1 LNHNV, CDR2 YYDKDF (reference sequence). This CDR3 is built from 15 residues. The DNA for the CDR3 is TGTGCCACCAGCAGAGATTACGGGACAGCCTATGGCTACACCTTC. This translates into CATSRDYGTAYGYTF.

The rearrangement links TRBV7-2 to TRBJ2-7; tentative D call: TRBD2 (6 bases). CDR3 length equals 14 residues. Germline loops: CDR1 SGHTA, CDR2 FQGNSA. V was pared by 0 bases and J by 3 bases, with 9 bases between. The CDR3 loop reads CASSLARRGYEQYF. The CDR3 nucleotides read TGTGCCAGCAGCTTAGCGCGGCGGGGCTACGAGCAGTACTTC.

The CDR3 here is CASSFSTGEAYGYTF. The CDR3 nucleotides are TGTGCCAGCAGCTTTTCGACAGGGGAGGCCTATGGCTACACCTTC. This chain uses TRBV7-2 with TRBJ1-2, with 8 nucleotides matching TRBD1. Germline values: CDR1 SGHTA, CDR2 FQGNSA. Germline trimming cut 3 bases from V and 4 bases from J; bases unmatched to any gene: 7. The CDR3 is 15 residues long.

This clone was picked up one time. The chain combines TRBV19 with TRBJ1-5; no clear D gene. CDR1 and CDR2 from the germline V gene are LNHDA and SQIVND (reference sequence). Trimming stripped 1 base from V and 2 bases from J, with 6 bases between. The CDR3 covers 14 residues. CDR3 DNA sequence: TGTGCCAGTAGTATAGGGTTGGGCAATCAGCCCCAGCATTTT. As protein: CASSIGLGNQPQHF.

The rearrangement links TRBV29-1 to TRBJ1-1; D gene uncertain. The V gene lost 2 bases and the J gene lost 7 bases, with 17 bases spanning the gap. The CDR3 extends over 14 amino acids. Germline V lookup: CDR1 SQVTM, CDR2 ANQGSEA. The CDR3: CSVESHGRASEAFF. CDR3 DNA: TGCAGCGTTGAAAGTCATGGGCGGGCTAGTGAAGCTTTCTTT.

The chain links TRBV19 to TRBJ2-1, with D possibly being TRBD2 (6 bases). V lost 3 bases, J lost 11 bases, and 11 bases lay in between. Germline V gives CDR1 LNHDA, CDR2 SQIVND (reference sequence). CDR3 size: 12 residues. The DNA for the CDR3 is TGTGCCAGTAGTATTCCGGCGGGAAAGCAGTTCTTC. The encoded protein is CASSIPAGKQFF.

This clone is a singleton in its sample. The chain carries TRBV7-9 and TRBJ2-4, with 9 bases aligning to TRBD1. CDR3 length: 14 residues. Trimming at V came to 5 bases and at J to 5 bases, leaving 4 bases not matched to a gene. Per the germline V gene, CDR1 is SEHNR and CDR2 is FQNEAQ (reference sequence). CDR3 sequence: CASSPRTGENIQYF. The CDR3 DNA sequence: TGTGCCAGCAGCCCCCGGACAGGGGAAAACATTCAGTACTTC.

This sequence joins TRBV14 and TRBJ1-1, with 8 positions matching TRBD1. Germline-derived CDR1 and CDR2 are SGHDN and FVKESK. This CDR3 has 15 residues. V lost 1 base, J lost 6 bases, and 7 bases stayed unmatched. The CDR3: CASSQGQGRRPEAFF. For the CDR3, the DNA is TGTGCCAGCAGCCAAGGACAGGGGCGCCGGCCTGAAGCTTTCTTT. Supplemented by reference TRBV14 and TRBJ1-1, the full variable domain reads EAGVTQFPSHSVIEKGQTVTLRCDPISGHDNLYWYRRVMGKEIKFLLHFVKESKQDESGMPNNRFLAERTGGTYSTLKVQPAELEDSGVYFCASSQGQGRRPEAFFGQGTRLTVV.

This CDR3 reads CASSKGQEGQPQHF. CDR3 DNA sequence: TGTGCCAGCAGCAAGGGACAGGAAGGGCAGCCCCAGCATTTT. The V gene is TRBV6-5, the J gene TRBJ1-5; TRBD1 matches at 8 bases. The trim removed 6 bases at V and 7 bases at J, leaving 8 bases unmatched. Germline V gene lookup returns CDR1 MNHEY and CDR2 SVGAGI. The CDR3 has 14 amino acids.

V gene TRBV10-3 combines with J gene TRBJ1-1, with D perhaps TRBD1 (6 bases). The CDR3 has 12 residues. Germline V gene sequence: CDR1 ENHRY, CDR2 SYGVKD. The V and J ends lost 5 bases and 11 bases respectively, with 15 bases between them. This chain's CDR3 is CAISNQGWEAFF. The CDR3 DNA is TGTGCCATCAGTAACCAGGGGTGGGAGGCTTTCTTT.

V usage is TRBV6-4 and J usage is TRBJ1-4, with D maybe TRBD1 (5 bases). The V gene's germline CDR1 is MRHNA and CDR2 SNTAGT. CDR3 length equals 13 residues. V was trimmed by 6 bases and J by 7 bases, leaving 12 bases between them. In nucleotides, the CDR3 is TGTGCCAGCAGGCCAAGTGGGGCTGAAAAACTGTTTTTT. Encoded protein: CASRPSGAEKLFF.

V and J are TRBV19 and TRBJ2-3; D might be TRBD2 (6 bases). There are 16 residues in the CDR3. Germline lookup yields CDR1 LNHDA and CDR2 SQIVND (reference sequence). V lost 5 bases, J lost 1 base, and 16 bases lay in between. CDR3 in DNA: TGTGCCAGTAGTGACGACTCGGGACTCCGCACAGATACGCAGTATTTT. Protein product: CASSDDSGLRTDTQYF. Complete variable domain (other parts from reference TRBV19 and TRBJ2-3): DGGITQSPKYLFRKEGQNVTLSCEQNLNHDAMYWYRQDPGQGLRLIYYSQIVNDFQKGDIAEGYSVSREKKESFPLTVTSAQKNPTAFYLCASSDDSGLRTDTQYFGPGTRLTVL.

The chain couples TRBV6-4 to TRBJ2-1, with D unresolved. Per germline, CDR1 MRHNA and CDR2 SNTAGT. This CDR3 spans 13 amino acids. Trimming removed 6 bases at V and 0 bases at J, with 6 bases between. In DNA form, the CDR3 reads TGTGCCAGCAGCCTGAGCTCCTACAATGAGCAGTTCTTC. It encodes CASSLSSYNEQFF.

This clone was observed at least ten times. J is TRBJ2-1 and V is TRBV6-4, with TRBD2 identical over 10 bases. This CDR3 spans 16 amino acids. Germline V gives CDR1 MRHNA, CDR2 SNTAGT. V dropped 0 bases and J dropped 6; count of bases not matched to a gene: 5. CDR3 residues: CASSDSLAGESNEQFF. DNA of the CDR3: TGTGCCAGCAGTGACTCGCTAGCGGGAGAGTCCAATGAGCAGTTCTTC.

The V call is TRBV14, the J call TRBJ2-2, with unresolved D. This CDR3 comprises 15 residues. V was cut by 4 bases and J by 2 bases, with 11 bases left in between. CDR1 and CDR2 (germline): SGHDN, FVKESK. CDR3 sequence: CASSPLRANTGELFF. CDR3 bases: TGTGCCAGCAGCCCCCTAAGGGCAAACACCGGGGAGCTGTTTTTT.

The chain uses TRBV7-6 and TRBJ2-2, with TRBD2 identical over 14 bases. This CDR3 region has 17 residues. After removal of 5 bases from V and 10 bases from J, the junction contained 12 bases not matched to a gene. In germline, CDR1 is SGHVS, CDR2 FNYEAQ. The CDR3 nucleotides are TGTGCCAGCAGCCTTCGCGGACTAGCGGGAGGTGGAGAGGAGCTGTTTTTT. Translated, it gives CASSLRGLAGGGEELFF.